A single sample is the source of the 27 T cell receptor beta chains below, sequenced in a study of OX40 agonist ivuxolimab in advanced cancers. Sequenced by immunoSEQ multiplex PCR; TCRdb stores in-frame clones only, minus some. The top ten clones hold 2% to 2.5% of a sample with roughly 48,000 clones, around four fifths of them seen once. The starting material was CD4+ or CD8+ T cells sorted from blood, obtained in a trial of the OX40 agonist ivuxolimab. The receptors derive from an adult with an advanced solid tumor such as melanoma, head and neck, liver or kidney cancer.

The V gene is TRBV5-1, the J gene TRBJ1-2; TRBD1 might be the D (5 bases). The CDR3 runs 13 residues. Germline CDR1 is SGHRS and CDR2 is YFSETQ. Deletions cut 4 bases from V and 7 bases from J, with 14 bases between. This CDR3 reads CASSALQDGGYTF. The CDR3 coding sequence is TGCGCCAGCAGCGCCCTACAGGATGGTGGCTACACCTTC.

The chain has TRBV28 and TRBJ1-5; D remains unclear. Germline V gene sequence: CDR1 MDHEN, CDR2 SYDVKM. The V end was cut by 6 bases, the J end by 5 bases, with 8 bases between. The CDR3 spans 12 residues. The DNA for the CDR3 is TGTGCCAGCAGCCTCCCTGATCAGCCCCAGCATTTT. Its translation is CASSLPDQPQHF.

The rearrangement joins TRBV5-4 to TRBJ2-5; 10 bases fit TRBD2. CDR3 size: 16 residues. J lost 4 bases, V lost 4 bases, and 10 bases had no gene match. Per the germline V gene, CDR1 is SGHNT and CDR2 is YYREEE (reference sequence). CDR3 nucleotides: TGTGCCAGCAGCCTATTAGCGGGAGGACGAGGAGAGACCCAGTACTTC. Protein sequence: CASSLLAGGRGETQYF.

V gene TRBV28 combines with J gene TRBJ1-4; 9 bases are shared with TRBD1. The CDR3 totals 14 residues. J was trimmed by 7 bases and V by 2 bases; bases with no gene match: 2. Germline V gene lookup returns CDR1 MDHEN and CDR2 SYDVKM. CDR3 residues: CASSLGQGIEKLFF. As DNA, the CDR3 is TGTGCCAGCAGTTTAGGACAGGGGATTGAAAAACTGTTTTTT.

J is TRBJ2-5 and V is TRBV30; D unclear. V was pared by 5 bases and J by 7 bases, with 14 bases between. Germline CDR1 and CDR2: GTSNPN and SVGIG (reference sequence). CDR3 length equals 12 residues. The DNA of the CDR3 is TGTGCCTGGGGCCACACCCTCGGGACCCAGTACTTC. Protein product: CAWGHTLGTQYF.

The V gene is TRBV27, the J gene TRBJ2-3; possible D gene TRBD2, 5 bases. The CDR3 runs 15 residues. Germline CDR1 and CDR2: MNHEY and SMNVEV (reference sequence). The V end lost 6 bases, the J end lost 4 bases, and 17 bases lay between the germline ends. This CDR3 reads CASSPGARLPDTQYF. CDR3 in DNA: TGTGCCAGCAGCCCTGGCGCCAGACTACCAGATACGCAGTATTTT.

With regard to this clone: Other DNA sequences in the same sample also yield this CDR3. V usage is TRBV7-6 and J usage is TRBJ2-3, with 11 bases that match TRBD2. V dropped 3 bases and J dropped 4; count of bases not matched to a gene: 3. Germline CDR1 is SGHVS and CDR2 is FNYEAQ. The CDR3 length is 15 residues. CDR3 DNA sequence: TGTGCCAGCAGCTTTAGCGGGGGGGCGCCAGATACGCAGTATTTT. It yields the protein CASSFSGGAPDTQYF.

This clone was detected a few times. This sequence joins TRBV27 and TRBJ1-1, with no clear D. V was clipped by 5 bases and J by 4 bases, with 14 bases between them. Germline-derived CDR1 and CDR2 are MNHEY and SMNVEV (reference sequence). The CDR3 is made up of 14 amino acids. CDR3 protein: CASSPPGRFTEAFF. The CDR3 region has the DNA TGTGCCAGCAGTCCCCCGGGCAGGTTCACTGAAGCTTTCTTT.

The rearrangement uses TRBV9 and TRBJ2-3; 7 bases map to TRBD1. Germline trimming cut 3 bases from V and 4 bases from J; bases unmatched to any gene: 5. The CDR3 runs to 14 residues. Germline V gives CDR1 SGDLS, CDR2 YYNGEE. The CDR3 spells CASSGRQGADTQYF. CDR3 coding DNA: TGTGCCAGCAGCGGAAGACAGGGCGCAGATACGCAGTATTTT.

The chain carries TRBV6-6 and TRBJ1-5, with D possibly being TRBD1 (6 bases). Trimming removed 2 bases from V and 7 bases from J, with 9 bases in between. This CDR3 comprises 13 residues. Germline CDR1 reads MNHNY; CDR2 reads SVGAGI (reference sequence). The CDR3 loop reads CASSYVGGQPQHF. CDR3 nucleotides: TGTGCCAGCAGTTACGTCGGGGGCCAGCCCCAGCATTTT.

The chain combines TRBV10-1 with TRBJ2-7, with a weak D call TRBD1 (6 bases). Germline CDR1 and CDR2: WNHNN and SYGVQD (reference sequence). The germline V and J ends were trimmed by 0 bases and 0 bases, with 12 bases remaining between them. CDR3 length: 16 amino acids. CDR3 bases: TGCGCCAGCAGTGAGTCTCGACAGGCCTACTCCTACGAGCAGTACTTC. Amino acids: CASSESRQAYSYEQYF.

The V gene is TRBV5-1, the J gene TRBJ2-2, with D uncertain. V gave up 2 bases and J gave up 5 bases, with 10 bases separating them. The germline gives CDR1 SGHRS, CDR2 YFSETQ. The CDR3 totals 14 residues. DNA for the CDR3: TGCGCCAGCAGCTTCGGAGATACTACCGGGGAGCTGTTTTTT. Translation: CASSFGDTTGELFF.

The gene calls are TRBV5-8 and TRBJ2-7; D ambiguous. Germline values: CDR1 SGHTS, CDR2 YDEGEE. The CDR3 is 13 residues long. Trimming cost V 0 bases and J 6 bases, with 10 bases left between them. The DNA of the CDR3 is TGTGCCAGCAGCTTGGGTATGAACGGCGAGCAGTACTTC. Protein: CASSLGMNGEQYF.

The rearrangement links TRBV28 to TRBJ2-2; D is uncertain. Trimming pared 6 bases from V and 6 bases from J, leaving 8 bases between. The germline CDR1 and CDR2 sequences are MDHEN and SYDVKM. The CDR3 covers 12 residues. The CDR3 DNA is TGTGCCAGCAGGAGTGTGGCCGGGGAGCTGTTTTTT. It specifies CASRSVAGELFF.

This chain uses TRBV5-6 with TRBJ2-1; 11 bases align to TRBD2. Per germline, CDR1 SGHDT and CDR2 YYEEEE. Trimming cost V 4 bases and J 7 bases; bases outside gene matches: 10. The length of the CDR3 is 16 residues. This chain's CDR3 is CASSRSIAGGLNEQFF. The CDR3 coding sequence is TGTGCCAGCAGCCGATCGATAGCGGGAGGGCTGAATGAGCAGTTCTTC.

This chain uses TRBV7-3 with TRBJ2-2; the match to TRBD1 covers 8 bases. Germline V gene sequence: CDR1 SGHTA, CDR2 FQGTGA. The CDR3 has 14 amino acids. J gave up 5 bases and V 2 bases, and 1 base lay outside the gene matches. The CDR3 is CASSLQGATGELFF. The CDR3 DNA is TGTGCCAGCAGCTTACAGGGGGCGACCGGGGAGCTGTTTTTT.

The CDR3 DNA follows: TGTGCCAGCAGGGCACGGGGGGATGAGCAGTTCTTC. Translating it yields CASRARGDEQFF. The V and J genes are TRBV2 and TRBJ2-1, with 7 bases aligning to TRBD2. This CDR3 is built from 12 residues. Germline trimming cut 6 bases from V and 8 bases from J; bases unmatched to any gene: 4. Germline loops: CDR1 SNHLY, CDR2 FYNNEI.

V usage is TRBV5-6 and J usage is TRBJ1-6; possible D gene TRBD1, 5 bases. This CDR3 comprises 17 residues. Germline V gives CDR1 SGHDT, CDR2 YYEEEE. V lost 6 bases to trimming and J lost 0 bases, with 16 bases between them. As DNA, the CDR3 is TGTGCCAGCAACGTTAACAGGCGAAGCTCCTATAATTCACCCCTCCACTTT. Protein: CASNVNRRSSYNSPLHF.

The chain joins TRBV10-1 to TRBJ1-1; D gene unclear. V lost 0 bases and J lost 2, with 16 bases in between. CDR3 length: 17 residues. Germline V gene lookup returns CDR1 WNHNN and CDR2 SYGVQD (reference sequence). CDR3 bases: TGCGCCAGCAGTGAGTCGAGGGCAGCAGGAGGAAACACTGAAGCTTTCTTT. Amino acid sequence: CASSESRAAGGNTEAFF.

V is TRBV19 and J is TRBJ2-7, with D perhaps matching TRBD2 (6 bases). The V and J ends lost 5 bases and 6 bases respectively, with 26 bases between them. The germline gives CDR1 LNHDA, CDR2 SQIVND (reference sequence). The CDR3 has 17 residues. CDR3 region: CASSSSGWRAVETEQYF. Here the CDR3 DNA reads TGTGCCAGTAGTTCATCCGGTTGGAGGGCCGTTGAAACCGAGCAGTACTTC.

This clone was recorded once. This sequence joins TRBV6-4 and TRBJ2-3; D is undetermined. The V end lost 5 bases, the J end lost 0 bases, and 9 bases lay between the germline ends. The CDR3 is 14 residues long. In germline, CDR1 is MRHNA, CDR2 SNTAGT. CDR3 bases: TGTGCCAGCAGTTTACAGCCTAGCACAGATACGCAGTATTTT. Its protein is CASSLQPSTDTQYF.

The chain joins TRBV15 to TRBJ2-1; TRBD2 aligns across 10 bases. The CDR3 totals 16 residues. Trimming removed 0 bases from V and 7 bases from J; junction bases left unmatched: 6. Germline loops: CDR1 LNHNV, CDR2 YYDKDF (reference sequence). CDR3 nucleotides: TGTGCCACCAGCAGAGAGGCAGCGGGAGGGCCGAATGAGCAGTTCTTC. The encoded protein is CATSREAAGGPNEQFF.

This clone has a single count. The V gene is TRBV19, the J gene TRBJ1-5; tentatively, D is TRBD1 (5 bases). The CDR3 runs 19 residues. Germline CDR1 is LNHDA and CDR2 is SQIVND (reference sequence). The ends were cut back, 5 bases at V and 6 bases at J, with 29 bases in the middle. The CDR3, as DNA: TGTGCCAGTAGTCCGGTCGGGGCAGGGATAATATCTCGGGCTCAGCCCCAGCATTTT. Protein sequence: CASSPVGAGIISRAQPQHF.

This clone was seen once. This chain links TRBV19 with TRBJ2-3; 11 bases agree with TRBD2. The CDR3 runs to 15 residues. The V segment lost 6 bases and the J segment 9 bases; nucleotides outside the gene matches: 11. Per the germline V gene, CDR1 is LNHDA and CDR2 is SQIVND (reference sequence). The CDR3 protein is CASSPSGGTSHTQYF. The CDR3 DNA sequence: TGTGCCAGTAGCCCTAGCGGGGGGACCTCTCACACGCAGTATTTT.

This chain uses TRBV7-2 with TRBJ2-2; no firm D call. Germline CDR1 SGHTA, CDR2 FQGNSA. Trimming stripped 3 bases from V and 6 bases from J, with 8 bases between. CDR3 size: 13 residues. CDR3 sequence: CASSFLQAGELFF. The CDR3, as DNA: TGTGCCAGCAGCTTCCTTCAGGCCGGGGAGCTGTTTTTT.

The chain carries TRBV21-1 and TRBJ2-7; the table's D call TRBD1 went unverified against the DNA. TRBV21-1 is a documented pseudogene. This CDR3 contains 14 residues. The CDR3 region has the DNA TGTGCCAGCACCCGGACATTACCCTCCTACGAGCAGTACTTC. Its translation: CASTRTLPSYEQYF.

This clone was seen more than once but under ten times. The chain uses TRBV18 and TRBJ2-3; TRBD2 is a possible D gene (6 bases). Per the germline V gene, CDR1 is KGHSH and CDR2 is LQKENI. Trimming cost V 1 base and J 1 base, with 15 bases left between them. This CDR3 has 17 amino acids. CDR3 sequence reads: CASSPQRERWGTDTQYF. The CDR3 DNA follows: TGTGCCAGCTCACCACAACGGGAGAGGTGGGGCACAGATACGCAGTATTTT.